The 9 T cell receptor beta chains presented below share a single source sample, sequenced in a study of cytomegalovirus exposure and HLA in healthy donors. 60 Vbeta and 13 Jbeta primers were used in PCR. Generated by immunoSEQ multiplex PCR, the TCRdb table keeps only in-frame clones and is missing some. The profile covers around 94,000 clones, with approximately 77% appearing a single time and more than 9.5% taken by the ten largest. Input material: PBMCs. The source of these receptors is a male donor in good health and CMV-seropositive.

This chain links TRBV27 with TRBJ2-3; maybe TRBD1 (5 bases). With 1 base removed from V and 2 bases from J, the gap between germline ends came to 10 bases. The V gene's germline CDR1 is MNHEY and CDR2 SMNVEV (reference sequence). There are 15 residues in the CDR3. CDR3 residues: CASSLLGAPTDTQYF. The CDR3 DNA sequence: TGTGCCAGCAGTTTATTAGGGGCCCCCACAGATACGCAGTATTTT.

The chain has TRBV5-1 and TRBJ2-3; D perhaps matches TRBD2 (6 bases). Trimming pared 3 bases from V and 0 bases from J, leaving 11 bases between. This CDR3 has 15 amino acids. Germline V lookup: CDR1 SGHRS, CDR2 YFSETQ. CDR3 bases: TGCGCCAGCAGCTCCGGGACTTACAGCACAGATACGCAGTATTTT. Protein product: CASSSGTYSTDTQYF.

This clone is a singleton in its sample. This chain links TRBV27 with TRBJ1-1; possibly TRBD1 for D (5 bases). This CDR3 has 14 amino acids. The ends were cut back, 5 bases at V and 1 base at J, with 11 bases in the middle. CDR1 and CDR2 (germline): MNHEY, SMNVEV (reference sequence). For the CDR3, the DNA is TGTGCCAGCAGTCTCTCAACAGGGAACACTGAAGCTTTCTTT. Residues: CASSLSTGNTEAFF.

The chain links TRBV7-2 to TRBJ2-3, with D unclear. The CDR3 runs 13 residues. V lost 6 bases and J 2 bases, leaving 9 bases between the germline ends. Per germline, CDR1 SGHTA and CDR2 FQGNSA. As DNA, the CDR3 is TGTGCCAGCAGGCGAGCCGACACAGATACGCAGTATTTT. Residues: CASRRADTDTQYF.

J is TRBJ2-7 and V is TRBV7-6; 11 bases are a match to TRBD2. Germline CDR1 reads SGHVS; CDR2 reads FNYEAQ. The CDR3 covers 16 residues. The trim removed 2 bases at V and 4 bases at J, leaving 7 bases unmatched. The CDR3 DNA reads as TGTGCCAGCAGCTTAACCGGGACTAGCGGCGGGTACGAGCAGTACTTC. Translation gives CASSLTGTSGGYEQYF.

V and J are TRBV7-2 and TRBJ1-5; D is possibly TRBD1 (6 bases). CDR3 size: 15 residues. Trimming left V 1 base short and J 2 bases short, with 9 bases between. Germline CDR1 reads SGHTA; CDR2 reads FQGNSA. This CDR3 reads CASSLVGGRNQPQHF. In nucleotides, the CDR3 is TGTGCCAGCAGCTTAGTTGGGGGCCGCAATCAGCCCCAGCATTTT. The entire variable domain, with the rest obtained from reference TRBV7-2 and TRBJ1-5, is as follows: GAGVSQSPSNKVTEKGKDVELRCDPISGHTALYWYRQSLGQGLEFLIYFQGNSAPDKSGLPSDRFSAERTGGSVSTLTIQRTQQEDSAVYLCASSLVGGRNQPQHFGDGTRLSIL.

Here the CDR3 DNA reads TGTGCCAGCAGTTCATGGGACAGGGATTACGAGCAGTACTTC. Translating gives CASSSWDRDYEQYF. The chain has TRBV6-6 and TRBJ2-7; 9 bases line up with TRBD1. With 4 bases clipped from V and 4 bases from J, the junction kept 5 bases outside the gene matches. CDR1 MNHNY and CDR2 SVGAGI come from the germline V gene (reference sequence). The CDR3 has 14 amino acids.

The chain is built from TRBV2 and TRBJ2-2, with 8 bases aligning to TRBD2. From germline, CDR1 is SNHLY and CDR2 FYNNEI. V lost 6 bases, J lost 0 bases, and 0 bases stayed unmatched. The CDR3 totals 14 residues. The CDR3 sequence is CASRLAANTGELFF. In nucleotides, the CDR3 is TGTGCCAGCAGACTAGCGGCGAACACCGGGGAGCTGTTTTTT.

The rearrangement links TRBV6-1 to TRBJ2-7; 7 nucleotides align to TRBD2. This CDR3 spans 15 amino acids. Germline CDR1 and CDR2: MNHNS and SASEGT. After removal of 5 bases from V and 3 bases from J, the junction contained 10 bases not matched to a gene. The CDR3 reads CASSFGLEGIYEQYF. CDR3 bases: TGTGCCAGCAGTTTCGGACTAGAGGGGATCTACGAGCAGTACTTC.